This T cell receptor beta chain was obtained from a study of CD8+ T cells in alopecia areata. It was cDNA, reverse transcribed from extracted RNA, that served as the sequencing template. Assay used: immunoSEQ multiplex PCR; TCRdb lists only in-frame clones, some missing. The sample carries 130,000 to 150,000 clones, less than 65% recorded once. To note about this clone: Its target is not known.

Findings of the study overall: TCR sharing was clearer in mice than between patients, perhaps partly owing to patient HLA diversity. Especially in alopecia totalis/universalis, lesional scalp showed greater clonality than normal scalp did.

Sorting of CD4+ and CD8+ T cells was performed on PBMCs. Sequenced: CD8+ T cells sorted from blood. This TCR was sampled from a human donor in good health.

The CDR3 sequence is CASSEETNEKLFF. DNA of the CDR3: TGTGCCAGCAGTGAGGAGACTAATGAAAAACTGTTTTTT. The chain recombines TRBV2 with TRBJ1-4; D is unresolved. Deletions cut 3 bases from V and 2 bases from J, with 4 bases between. The CDR3 has 13 residues. CDR1 SNHLY and CDR2 FYNNEI come from the germline V gene. Using reference TRBV2 and TRBJ1-4 for the parts outside the CDR3, the full variable domain is EPEVTQTPSHQVTQMGQEVILRCVPISNHLYFYWYRQILGQKVEFLVSFYNNEISEKSEIFDDQFSVERPDGSNFTLKIRSTKLEDSAMYFCASSEETNEKLFFGSGTQLSVL.